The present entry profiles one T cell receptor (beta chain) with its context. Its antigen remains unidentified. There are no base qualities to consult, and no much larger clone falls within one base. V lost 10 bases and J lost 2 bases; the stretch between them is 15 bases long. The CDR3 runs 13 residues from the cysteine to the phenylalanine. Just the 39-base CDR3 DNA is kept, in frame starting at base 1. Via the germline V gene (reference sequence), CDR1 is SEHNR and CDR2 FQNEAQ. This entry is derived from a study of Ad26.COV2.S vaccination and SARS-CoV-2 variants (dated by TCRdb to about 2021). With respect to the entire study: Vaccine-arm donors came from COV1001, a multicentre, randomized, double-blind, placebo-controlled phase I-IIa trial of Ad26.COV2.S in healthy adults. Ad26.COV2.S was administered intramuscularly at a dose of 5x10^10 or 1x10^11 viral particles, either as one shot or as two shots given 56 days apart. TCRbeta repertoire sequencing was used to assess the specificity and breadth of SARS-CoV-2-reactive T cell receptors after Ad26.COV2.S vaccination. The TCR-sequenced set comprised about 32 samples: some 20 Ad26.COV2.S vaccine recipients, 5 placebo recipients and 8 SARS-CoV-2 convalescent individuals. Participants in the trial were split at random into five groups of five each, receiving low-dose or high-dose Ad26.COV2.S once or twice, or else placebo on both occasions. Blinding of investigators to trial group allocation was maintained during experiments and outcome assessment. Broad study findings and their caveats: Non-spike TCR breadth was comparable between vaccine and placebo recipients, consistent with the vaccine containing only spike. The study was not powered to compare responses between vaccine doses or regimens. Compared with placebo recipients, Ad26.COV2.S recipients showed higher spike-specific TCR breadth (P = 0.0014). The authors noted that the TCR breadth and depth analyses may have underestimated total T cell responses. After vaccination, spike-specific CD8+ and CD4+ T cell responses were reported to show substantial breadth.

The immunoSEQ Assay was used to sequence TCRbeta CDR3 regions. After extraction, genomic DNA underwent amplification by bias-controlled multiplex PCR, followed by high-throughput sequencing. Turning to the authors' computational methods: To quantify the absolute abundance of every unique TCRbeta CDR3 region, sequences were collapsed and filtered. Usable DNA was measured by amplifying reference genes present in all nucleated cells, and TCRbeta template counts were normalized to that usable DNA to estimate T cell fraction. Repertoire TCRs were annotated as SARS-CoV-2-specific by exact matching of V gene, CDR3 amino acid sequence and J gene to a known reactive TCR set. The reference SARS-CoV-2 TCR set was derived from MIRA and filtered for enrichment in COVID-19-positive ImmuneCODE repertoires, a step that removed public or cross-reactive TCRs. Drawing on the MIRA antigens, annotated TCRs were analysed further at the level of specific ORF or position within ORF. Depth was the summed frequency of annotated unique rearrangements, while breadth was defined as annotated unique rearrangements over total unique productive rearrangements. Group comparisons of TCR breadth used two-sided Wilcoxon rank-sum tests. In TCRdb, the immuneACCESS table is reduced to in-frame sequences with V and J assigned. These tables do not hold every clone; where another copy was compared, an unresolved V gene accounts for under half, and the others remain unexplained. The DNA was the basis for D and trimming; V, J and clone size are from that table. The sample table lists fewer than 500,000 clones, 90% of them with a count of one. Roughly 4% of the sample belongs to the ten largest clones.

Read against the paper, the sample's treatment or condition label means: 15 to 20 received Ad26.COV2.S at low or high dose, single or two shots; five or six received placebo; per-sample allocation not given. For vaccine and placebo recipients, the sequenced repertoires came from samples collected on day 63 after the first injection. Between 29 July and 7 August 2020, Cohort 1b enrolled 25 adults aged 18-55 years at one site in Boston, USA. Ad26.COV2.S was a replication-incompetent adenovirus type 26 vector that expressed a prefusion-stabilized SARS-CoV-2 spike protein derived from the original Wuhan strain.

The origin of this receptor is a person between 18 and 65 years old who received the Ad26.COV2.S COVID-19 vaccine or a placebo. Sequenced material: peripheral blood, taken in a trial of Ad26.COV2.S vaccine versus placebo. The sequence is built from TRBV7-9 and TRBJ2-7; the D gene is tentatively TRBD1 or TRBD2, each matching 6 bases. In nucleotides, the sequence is TGTGCCACCAGGTCCGGGGGCCCCTACGAGCAGTACTTC. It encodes CATRSGGPYEQYF.